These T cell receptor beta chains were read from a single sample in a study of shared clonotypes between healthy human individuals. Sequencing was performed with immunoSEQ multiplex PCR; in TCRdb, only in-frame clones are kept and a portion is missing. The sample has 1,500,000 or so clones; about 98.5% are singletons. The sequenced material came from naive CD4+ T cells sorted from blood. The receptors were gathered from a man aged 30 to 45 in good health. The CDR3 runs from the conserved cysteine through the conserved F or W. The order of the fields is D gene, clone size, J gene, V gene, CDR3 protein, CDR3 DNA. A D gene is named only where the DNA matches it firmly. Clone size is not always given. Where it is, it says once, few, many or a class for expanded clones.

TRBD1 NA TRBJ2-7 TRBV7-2 CASSLERGLYEQYF TGTGCCAGCAGCTTGGAGAGGGGGCTCTACGAGCAGTACTTC
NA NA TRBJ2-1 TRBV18 CASSRRTGPGDSYNEQFF TGTGCCAGCTCACGGCGTACGGGCCCCGGGGACTCCTACAATGAGCAGTTCTTC
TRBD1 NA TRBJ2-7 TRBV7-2 CASSFRQGSGEQYF TGTGCCAGCAGCTTCAGACAGGGATCGGGTGAGCAGTACTTC
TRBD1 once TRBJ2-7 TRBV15 CATSLETGTYEQYF TGTGCCACCTCCCTCGAGACAGGGACCTACGAGCAGTACTTC
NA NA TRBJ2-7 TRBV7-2 CASSPFQLYEQYF TGTGCCAGCAGCCCATTTCAGCTCTACGAGCAGTACTTC
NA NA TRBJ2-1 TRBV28 CASGPGNEQFF TGTGCCAGCGGACCCGGGAATGAGCAGTTCTTC
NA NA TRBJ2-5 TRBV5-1 CASSSGAVRRAYQETQYF TGCGCCAGCAGCTCCGGCGCTGTGAGGAGGGCGTACCAAGAGACCCAGTACTTC
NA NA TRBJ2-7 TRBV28 CASVSIGPSYEQYF TGTGCCAGCGTTTCCATTGGGCCTTCCTACGAGCAGTACTTC
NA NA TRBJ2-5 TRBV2 CASRLPQTETQYF TGTGCCAGCAGGTTACCCCAGACAGAGACCCAGTACTTC
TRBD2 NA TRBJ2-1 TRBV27 CASSPRPSGTYNEQFF TGTGCCAGCAGTCCCCGCCCTAGCGGGACTTACAATGAGCAGTTCTTC
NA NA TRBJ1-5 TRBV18 CASSQGRGKLAQHF TGTGCCAGCTCACAAGGGCGGGGGAAGTTGGCCCAGCATTTT
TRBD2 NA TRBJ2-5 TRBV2 CASSERLAGGQETQYF TGTGCCAGCAGTGAAAGGCTAGCGGGAGGGCAAGAGACCCAGTACTTC
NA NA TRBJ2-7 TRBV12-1 CAGSSTYRAYEQYF TGTGCCGGCTCCTCAACCTACAGGGCCTACGAGCAGTACTTC
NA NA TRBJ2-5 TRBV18 CASSRQRGETQYF TGTGCCAGCTCTCGGCAGAGGGGGGAGACCCAGTACTTC
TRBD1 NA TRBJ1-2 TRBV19 CASSIGRQGIYYGYTF TGTGCCAGTAGTATCGGCCGACAGGGGATCTACTATGGCTACACCTTC
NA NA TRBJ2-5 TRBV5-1 CASSLSAVGETQYF TGCGCCAGCAGCTTGAGCGCCGTAGGAGAGACCCAGTACTTC
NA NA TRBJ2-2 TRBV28 CASSSLQGHGELFF TGTGCCAGCAGTTCCCTTCAGGGCCACGGGGAGCTGTTTTTT
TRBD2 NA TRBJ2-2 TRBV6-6 CASSPRLAATGELFF TGTGCCAGCAGTCCAAGACTAGCGGCCACCGGGGAGCTGTTTTTT
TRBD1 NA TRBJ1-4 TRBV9 CASSWTGLNTEKLFF TGTGCCAGCAGCTGGACAGGCCTAAACACCGAAAAACTGTTTTTT
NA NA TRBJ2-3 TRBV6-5 CASSSMMAPSTDTQYF TGTGCCAGCAGTTCTATGATGGCACCTAGCACAGATACGCAGTATTTT